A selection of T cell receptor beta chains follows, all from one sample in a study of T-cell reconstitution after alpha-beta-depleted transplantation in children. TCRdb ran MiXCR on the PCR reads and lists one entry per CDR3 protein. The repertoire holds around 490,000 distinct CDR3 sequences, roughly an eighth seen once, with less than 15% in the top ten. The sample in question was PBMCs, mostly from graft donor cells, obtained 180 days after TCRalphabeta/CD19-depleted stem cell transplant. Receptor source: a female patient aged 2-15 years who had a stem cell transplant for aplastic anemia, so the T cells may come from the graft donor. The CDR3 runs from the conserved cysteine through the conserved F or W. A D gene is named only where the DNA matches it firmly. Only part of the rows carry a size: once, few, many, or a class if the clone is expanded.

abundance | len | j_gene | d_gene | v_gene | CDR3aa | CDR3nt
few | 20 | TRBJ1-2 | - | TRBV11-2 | CASSLSWTSRDVALGYGYTF | TGTGCCAGCAGCTTATCCTGGACCTCGAGGGACGTTGCTTTAGGTTATGGCTACACCTTC
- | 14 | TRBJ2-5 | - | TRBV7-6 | CASSLDRNQETQYF | TGTGCCAGCAGCCTCGACCGAAACCAAGAGACCCAGTACTTC
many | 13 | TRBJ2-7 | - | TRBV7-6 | CASSLASTYEQYF | TGTGCCAGCAGCTTAGCGAGCACCTACGAGCAGTACTTC
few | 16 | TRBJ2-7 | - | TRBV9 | CASSVGGSSISYEQYF | TGTGCCAGCAGCGTAGGAGGCTCATCTATCTCCTACGAGCAGTACTTC
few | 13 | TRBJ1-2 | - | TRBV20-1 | CSAPTDRNYGYTF | TGCAGTGCTCCAACAGACAGGAACTATGGCTACACCTTC
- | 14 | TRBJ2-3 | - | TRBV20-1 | CSASSSGSTDTQYF | TGCAGTGCTAGTTCCAGCGGTAGCACAGATACGCAGTATTTT
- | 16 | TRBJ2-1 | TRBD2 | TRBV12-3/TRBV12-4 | CASSAPGLAGENEQFF | TGTGCCAGCAGTGCCCCAGGACTAGCGGGAGAAAATGAGCAGTTCTTC
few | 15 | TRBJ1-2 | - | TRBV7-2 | CASSLSVGPNYGYTF | TGTGCCAGCAGCTTATCTGTGGGACCGAACTATGGCTACACCTTC
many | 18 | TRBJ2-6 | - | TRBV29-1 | CSVPTNGDHFSGANVLTF | TGCAGCGTCCCCACTAATGGGGACCACTTCTCTGGGGCCAACGTCCTGACTTTC
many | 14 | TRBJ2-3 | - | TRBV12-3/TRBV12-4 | CASSLSRLADTQYF | TGTGCCAGCAGTTTAAGCCGTCTGGCAGATACGCAGTATTTT
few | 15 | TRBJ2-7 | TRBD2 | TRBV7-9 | CASRLSGGLSYEQYF | TGTGCCAGCAGACTTAGCGGGGGACTTTCCTACGAGCAGTACTTC
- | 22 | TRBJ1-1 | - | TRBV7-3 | CASSLSSHVAWAGEIGDTEAFF | TGTGCCAGCAGCTTATCCTCTCACGTCGCATGGGCAGGGGAAATCGGTGACACTGAAGCTTTCTTT
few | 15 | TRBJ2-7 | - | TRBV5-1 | CASSMTGTSNYEQYF | TGCGCCAGCAGTATGACCGGGACATCGAACTACGAGCAGTACTTC
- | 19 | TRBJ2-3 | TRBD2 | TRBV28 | CASSSPLRLAGGGTDTQYF | TGTGCCAGCAGTTCCCCTCTCCGTCTAGCGGGAGGGGGAACAGATACGCAGTATTTT
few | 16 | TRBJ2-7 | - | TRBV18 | CASSPRAGGHGYEQYF | TGTGCCAGCTCACCACGGGCCGGGGGGCATGGTTACGAGCAGTACTTC
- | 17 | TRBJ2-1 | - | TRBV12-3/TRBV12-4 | CASSSLRAGARDNEQFF | TGTGCCAGCAGTTCTCTACGGGCGGGCGCACGGGACAATGAGCAGTTCTTC
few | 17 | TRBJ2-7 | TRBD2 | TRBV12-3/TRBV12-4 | CASSSGLAGGGTYEQYF | TGTGCCAGCAGTTCTGGACTAGCAGGAGGAGGGACCTACGAGCAGTACTTC
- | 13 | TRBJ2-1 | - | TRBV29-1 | CGLCGGRYNEQFF | TGCGGGCTGTGTGGCGGAAGATACAATGAGCAGTTCTTC
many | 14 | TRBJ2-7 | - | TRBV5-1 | CASSLAGTAYEQYF | TGCGCCAGCAGCTTGGCCGGAACAGCTTACGAGCAGTACTTC
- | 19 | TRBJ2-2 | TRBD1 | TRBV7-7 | CASSFRDRVDLANTGELFF | TGTGCCAGCAGCTTCCGGGACAGGGTTGATTTGGCGAACACCGGGGAGCTGTTTTTT
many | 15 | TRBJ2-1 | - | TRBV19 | CASSRGPGAYNEQFF | TGTGCCAGTAGCCGAGGGCCAGGGGCCTACAATGAGCAGTTCTTC
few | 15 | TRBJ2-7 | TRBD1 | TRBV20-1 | CSARAGTGFLYEQYF | TGCAGTGCTAGAGCCGGGACAGGGTTTCTATACGAGCAGTACTTC
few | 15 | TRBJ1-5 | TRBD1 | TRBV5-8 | CASSYDRGGNQPQHF | TGTGCCAGCAGCTACGACAGGGGTGGCAATCAGCCCCAGCATTTT
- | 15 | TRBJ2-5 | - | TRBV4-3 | CASSQDPGPTETQYF | TGCGCCAGCAGCCAAGATCCGGGGCCCACAGAGACCCAGTACTTC
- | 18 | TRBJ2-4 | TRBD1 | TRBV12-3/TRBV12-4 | CASSLLYEGDRAKNIQYF | TGTGCCAGCAGTTTATTGTATGAGGGGGACAGAGCCAAAAACATTCAGTACTTC
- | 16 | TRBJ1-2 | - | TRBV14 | CASSPETFRRDYGYTF | TGTGCCAGCAGCCCGGAGACCTTTCGAAGGGACTATGGCTACACCTTC
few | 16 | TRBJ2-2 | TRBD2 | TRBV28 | CASSPDSGRVTGELFF | TGTGCCAGCAGTCCCGATAGCGGGAGGGTCACCGGGGAGCTGTTTTTT
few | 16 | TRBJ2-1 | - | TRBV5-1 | CASSLGLGAAYNEQFF | TGCGCCAGCAGCTTGGGTCTGGGGGCCGCTTACAATGAGCAGTTCTTC
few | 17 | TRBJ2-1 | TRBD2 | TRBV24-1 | CATSDFRLAGAYNEQFF | TGTGCCACCAGTGATTTTAGGCTAGCGGGAGCCTACAATGAGCAGTTCTTC
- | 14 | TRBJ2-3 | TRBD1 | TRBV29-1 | CSVESGQGRNTQYF | TGCAGCGTTGAATCGGGACAGGGGAGAAATACGCAGTATTTT
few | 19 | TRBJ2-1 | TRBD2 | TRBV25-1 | CASRGPGLAGAGYYNEQFF | TGTGCCAGCCGTGGCCCGGGACTAGCGGGAGCAGGCTACTACAATGAGCAGTTCTTC
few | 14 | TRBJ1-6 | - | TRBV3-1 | CASSLWAYNSPLHF | TGTGCCAGCAGCCTGTGGGCATATAATTCACCCCTCCACTTT
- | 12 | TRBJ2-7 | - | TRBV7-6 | CASSLWGSDQYF | TGTGCCAGCAGCTTGTGGGGTAGCGACCAGTACTTC
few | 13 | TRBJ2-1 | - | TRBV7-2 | CASRTRVGHEQFF | TGTGCCAGCAGAACAAGGGTAGGGCATGAGCAGTTCTTC
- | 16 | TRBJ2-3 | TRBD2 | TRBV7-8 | CASSLAVAGGPDTQYF | TGTGCCAGCAGCTTAGCAGTAGCGGGAGGGCCAGATACGCAGTATTTT
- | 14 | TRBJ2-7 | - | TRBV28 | CASSPGVGGYEQYF | TGTGCCAGCAGCCCTGGGGTTGGGGGCTACGAGCAGTACTTC
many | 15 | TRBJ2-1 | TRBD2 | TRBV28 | CASRIAGGAYNEQFF | TGTGCCAGCAGAATAGCGGGAGGGGCCTACAATGAGCAGTTCTTC
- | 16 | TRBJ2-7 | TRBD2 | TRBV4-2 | CASSQDGLADPYEQYF | TGTGCCAGCAGCCAAGATGGACTAGCGGACCCCTACGAGCAGTACTTC
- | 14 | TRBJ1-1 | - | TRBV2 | CASSLTGAGTEAFF | TGTGCCAGCAGCCTTACGGGGGCAGGGACTGAAGCTTTCTTT
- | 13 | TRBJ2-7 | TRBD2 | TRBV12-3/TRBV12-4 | CASSAAYSGGRYF | TGTGCCAGCAGTGCCGCTTACAGCGGGGGTCGGTACTTC
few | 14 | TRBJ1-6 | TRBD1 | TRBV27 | CANPGTGYNSPLHF | TGTGCCAACCCCGGGACAGGGTATAATTCACCCCTCCACTTT
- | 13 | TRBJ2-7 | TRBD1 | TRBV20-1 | CARPGQDAYEQYF | TGCGCCCGACCGGGACAGGATGCCTACGAGCAGTACTTC
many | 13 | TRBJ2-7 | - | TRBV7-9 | CASSSSSHVWQYF | TGTGCCAGCAGCTCTTCGTCCCACGTTTGGCAGTACTTC
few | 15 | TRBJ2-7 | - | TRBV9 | CASSVEGRPSYEQYF | TGTGCCAGCAGCGTAGAAGGACGTCCGAGCTACGAGCAGTACTTC
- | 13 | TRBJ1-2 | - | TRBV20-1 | CSASSGADYGYTF | TGCAGTGCTAGTTCGGGGGCGGACTATGGCTACACCTTC
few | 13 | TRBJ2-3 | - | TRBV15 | CATSVWNTDTQYF | TGTGCCACCAGCGTATGGAACACAGATACGCAGTATTTT
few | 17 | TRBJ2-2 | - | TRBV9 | CASSVGVNSPNTGELFF | TGTGCCAGCAGCGTAGGGGTAAACTCGCCGAACACCGGGGAGCTGTTTTTT
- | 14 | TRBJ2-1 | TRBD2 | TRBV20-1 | CSARELAGAYEQFF | TGCAGTGCTAGAGAACTAGCGGGAGCCTATGAGCAGTTCTTC
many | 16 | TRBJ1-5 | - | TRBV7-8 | CASSFDSPGFNQPQHF | TGTGCCAGCAGCTTTGATTCGCCGGGCTTCAATCAGCCCCAGCATTTT
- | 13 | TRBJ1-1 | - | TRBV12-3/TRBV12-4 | CTISLGVNTEAFF | TGTACCATCAGTTTAGGAGTGAACACTGAAGCTTTCTTT
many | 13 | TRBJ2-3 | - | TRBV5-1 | CASSDPGTDTQYF | TGCGCCAGCAGTGACCCTGGCACAGATACGCAGTATTTT
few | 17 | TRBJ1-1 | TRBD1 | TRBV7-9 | CASSVGQGAPWNTEAFF | TGTGCCAGCAGCGTAGGACAGGGGGCTCCATGGAACACTGAAGCTTTCTTT
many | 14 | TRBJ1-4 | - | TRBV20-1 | CSARVGGMDEKLFF | TGCAGTGCTAGAGTTGGCGGGATGGATGAAAAACTGTTTTTT
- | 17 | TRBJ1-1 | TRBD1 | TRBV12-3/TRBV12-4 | CASRDSGQGTLNTEAFF | TGTGCCAGCCGCGATTCGGGACAGGGGACCTTGAACACTGAAGCTTTCTTT
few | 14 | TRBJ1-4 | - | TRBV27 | CASRSPGRAEKLFF | TGTGCCAGCAGATCACCCGGCCGCGCTGAAAAACTGTTTTTT